This T cell receptor beta chain comes out of a study of shared clonotypes between healthy human individuals. Findings and limits, study-wide: Clonotypes shared by all four sorted-subset donors had higher generation probabilities than non-shared clonotypes.

With respect to this clone: The antigen is not known.

Germline lookup yields CDR1 WNHNN and CDR2 SYGVQD (reference sequence). Between the trimmed V and J ends, which lost 0 bases and 0 bases, there was a span of 8 bases. The CDR3 sequence is 16 residues long. The repertoire was sequenced with immunoSEQ multiplex PCR; TCRdb's copy has only in-frame clones and lacks some. This table has about 610,000 clones, approximately 97% appearing once. Naive CD4+ cells were CD45RA-selected; the remaining cells were memory. The TCR sequence derives from a woman aged 30 to 39 in good health. The sample taken for sequencing was naive CD4+ T cells sorted from blood. Subset denoted: CD45RA+ positively selected. This chain joins TRBV10-1 and TRBJ2-2, with D possibly matching TRBD2 (6 bases). The DNA of the CDR3 is TGCGCCAGCAGTGAGTCCGGGACTGCGAACACCGGGGAGCTGTTTTTT. As protein: CASSESGTANTGELFF.